This is a list of T cell receptor beta chains from one sample in a study of blood T cell repertoires in COVID-19. Data came from immunoSEQ multiplex PCR; TCRdb stores just in-frame clones and leaves some out. The table has some 83,000 clones, 89% seen once. Input material: peripheral blood. The source is a man aged 50-59 years with acute or convalescent COVID-19. Both conserved end residues are part of each CDR3. The order of the fields is V gene, J gene, CDR3 protein.

v_call: TRBV7-2
j_call: TRBJ1-2
cdr3_aa: CASSHRQAHDGYTF

v_call: TRBV4-2
j_call: TRBJ2-2
cdr3_aa: CASSHTGDNGELFF

v_call: TRBV4-3
j_call: TRBJ2-5
cdr3_aa: CASSQAGGTWPDTQYF

v_call: TRBV27
j_call: TRBJ2-2
cdr3_aa: CASSLRGATGELFF

v_call: TRBV18
j_call: TRBJ1-4
cdr3_aa: CASSPGLNEKLFF

v_call: TRBV19
j_call: TRBJ1-2
cdr3_aa: CASRSTGRSYYGYTF

v_call: TRBV3-1/TRBV3-2
j_call: TRBJ2-3
cdr3_aa: CASSPQPGGQGRMDTQYF

v_call: TRBV5-4
j_call: TRBJ1-1
cdr3_aa: CASSLRLGGTEAFF

v_call: TRBV27
j_call: TRBJ2-5
cdr3_aa: CASSPRGGQETQYF

v_call: TRBV11-2
j_call: TRBJ2-2
cdr3_aa: CASSLGRDGTSGELFF

v_call: TRBV19
j_call: TRBJ1-4
cdr3_aa: CASGGEKLFF

v_call: TRBV19
j_call: TRBJ1-2
cdr3_aa: CASWDRLANYGYTF

v_call: TRBV5-1
j_call: TRBJ2-1
cdr3_aa: CASSLLLAGPGQNEQFF

v_call: TRBV9
j_call: TRBJ1-5
cdr3_aa: CASSVGTGGQPQHF

v_call: TRBV19
j_call: TRBJ2-2
cdr3_aa: CASSTAGLQPVRGELFF

v_call: TRBV2
j_call: TRBJ2-5
cdr3_aa: CASRRTAGETQYF

v_call: TRBV20-1
j_call: TRBJ2-1
cdr3_aa: CSASKGGRRDRGDNEQFF

v_call: TRBV28
j_call: TRBJ1-2
cdr3_aa: CASSTGTDGYTF

v_call: TRBV5-1
j_call: TRBJ2-5
cdr3_aa: CASIPGQGRSETQYF

v_call: TRBV19
j_call: TRBJ1-4
cdr3_aa: CASGPRGRGGSEKLFF

v_call: TRBV7-3
j_call: TRBJ1-2
cdr3_aa: CASSLRGQGGRIGGYTF

v_call: TRBV6-1
j_call: TRBJ1-5
cdr3_aa: CASSENVVRSNQPQHF

v_call: TRBV7-2
j_call: TRBJ2-1
cdr3_aa: CASRTSGYNEQFF

v_call: TRBV19
j_call: TRBJ1-1
cdr3_aa: CASSNQGVNTEAFF

v_call: TRBV5-1
j_call: TRBJ2-3
cdr3_aa: CASSSGQGNTDTQYF

v_call: TRBV6-5
j_call: TRBJ2-2
cdr3_aa: CASSYSTGDTGELFF

v_call: TRBV7-9
j_call: TRBJ2-1
cdr3_aa: CASSSQIRGYDEQFF

v_call: TRBV6-5
j_call: TRBJ2-7
cdr3_aa: CASRGTGAYEQYF

v_call: TRBV5-1
j_call: TRBJ2-1
cdr3_aa: CASSLALAGVGNEQFF

v_call: TRBV10-3
j_call: TRBJ1-5
cdr3_aa: CAISGGVGSNQPQHF

v_call: TRBV4-1
j_call: TRBJ1-1
cdr3_aa: CASKGTDLNTEAFF

v_call: TRBV6-5
j_call: TRBJ2-1
cdr3_aa: CASSYSGQDYNEQFF

v_call: TRBV10-2
j_call: TRBJ2-5
cdr3_aa: CASSGDLKETQYF

v_call: TRBV11-2
j_call: TRBJ1-2
cdr3_aa: CASSSVTVLNYGYTF

v_call: TRBV3-1/TRBV3-2
j_call: TRBJ1-4
cdr3_aa: CASSQGQVTNEKLFF

v_call: TRBV3-1/TRBV3-2
j_call: TRBJ1-4
cdr3_aa: CASSQGAESEKLFF

v_call: TRBV5-1
j_call: TRBJ2-5
cdr3_aa: CASSGTSGGETQYF

v_call: TRBV5-1
j_call: TRBJ1-2
cdr3_aa: CASSFQPVQGRGSDGYTF

v_call: TRBV5-8
j_call: TRBJ1-3
cdr3_aa: CASKRTMRDTIYF

v_call: TRBV19
j_call: TRBJ1-4
cdr3_aa: CASKGAVREKLFF

v_call: TRBV18
j_call: TRBJ1-1
cdr3_aa: CASSQNTGMNTEAFF

v_call: TRBV30
j_call: TRBJ1-3
cdr3_aa: CAWSVGTAGNTIYF

v_call: TRBV19
j_call: TRBJ1-4
cdr3_aa: CASRRGQSNEKLFF

v_call: TRBV27
j_call: TRBJ1-1
cdr3_aa: CASSLSGGLTEAFF

v_call: TRBV19
j_call: TRBJ2-1
cdr3_aa: CASKGVGPYNEQFF

v_call: TRBV7-9
j_call: TRBJ1-6
cdr3_aa: CASSQETGGGTPLHF